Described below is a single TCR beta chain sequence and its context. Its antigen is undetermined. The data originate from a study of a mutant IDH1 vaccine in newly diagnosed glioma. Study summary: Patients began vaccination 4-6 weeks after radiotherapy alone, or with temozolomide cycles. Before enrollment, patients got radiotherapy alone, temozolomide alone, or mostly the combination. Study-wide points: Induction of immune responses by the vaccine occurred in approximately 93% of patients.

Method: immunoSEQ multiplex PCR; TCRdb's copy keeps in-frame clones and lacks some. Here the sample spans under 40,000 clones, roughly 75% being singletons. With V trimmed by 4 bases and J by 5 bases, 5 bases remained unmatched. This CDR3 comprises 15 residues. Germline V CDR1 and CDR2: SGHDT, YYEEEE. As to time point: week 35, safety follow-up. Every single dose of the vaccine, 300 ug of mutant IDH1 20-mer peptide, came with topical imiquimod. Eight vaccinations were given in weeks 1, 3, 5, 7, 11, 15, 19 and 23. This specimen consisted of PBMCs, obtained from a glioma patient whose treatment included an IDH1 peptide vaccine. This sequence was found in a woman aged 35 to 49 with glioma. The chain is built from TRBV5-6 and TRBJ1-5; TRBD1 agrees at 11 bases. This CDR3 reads CASSARTGGDQPQHF. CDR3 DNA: TGTGCCAGCAGCGCACGGACAGGGGGCGATCAGCCCCAGCATTTT.